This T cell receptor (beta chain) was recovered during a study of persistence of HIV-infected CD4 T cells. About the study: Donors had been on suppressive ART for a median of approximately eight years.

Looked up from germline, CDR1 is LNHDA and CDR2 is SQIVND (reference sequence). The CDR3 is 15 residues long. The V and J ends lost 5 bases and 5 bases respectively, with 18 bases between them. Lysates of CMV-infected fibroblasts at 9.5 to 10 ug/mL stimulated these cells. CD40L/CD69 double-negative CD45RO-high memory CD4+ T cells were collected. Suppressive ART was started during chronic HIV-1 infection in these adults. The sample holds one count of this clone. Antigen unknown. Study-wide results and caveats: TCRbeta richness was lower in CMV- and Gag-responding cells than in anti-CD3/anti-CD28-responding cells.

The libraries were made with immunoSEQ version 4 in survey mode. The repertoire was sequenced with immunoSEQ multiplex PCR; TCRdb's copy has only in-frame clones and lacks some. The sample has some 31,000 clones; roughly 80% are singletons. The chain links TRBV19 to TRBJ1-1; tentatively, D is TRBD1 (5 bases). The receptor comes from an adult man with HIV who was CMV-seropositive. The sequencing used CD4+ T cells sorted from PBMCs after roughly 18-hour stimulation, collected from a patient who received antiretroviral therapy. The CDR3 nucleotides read TGTGCCAGTAGTTCACTCCTTGGAGGGGCGACTGAAGCTTTCTTT. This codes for CASSSLLGGATEAFF. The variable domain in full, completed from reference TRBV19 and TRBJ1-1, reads DGGITQSPKYLFRKEGQNVTLSCEQNLNHDAMYWYRQDPGQGLRLIYYSQIVNDFQKGDIAEGYSVSREKKESFPLTVTSAQKNPTAFYLCASSSLLGGATEAFFGQGTRLTVV.